The 23 T cell receptor beta chains below all came from one sample that was sequenced in a study of T cell responses to AZD1222 COVID-19 vaccine. Using immunoSEQ multiplex PCR, the repertoire was profiled, and TCRdb retains in-frame clones only, with some absent. Of roughly 85,000 clones listed, roughly nine tenths are singletons. Specimen: peripheral blood, collected 28 days after the second AZD1222 dose. The receptor set was obtained from an adult who received the AZD1222 COVID-19 vaccine.

The rearrangement links TRBV4-3 to TRBJ1-1; D remains unclear. Per the germline V gene, CDR1 is LGHNA and CDR2 is YSLEER. The V end lost 1 base, the J end lost 3 bases, and 3 bases lay between the germline ends. This CDR3 comprises 12 residues. The CDR3 loop is CASSQGDTEAFF. The CDR3 nucleotides are TGCGCCAGCAGCCAAGGGGACACTGAAGCTTTCTTT.

The chain is built from TRBV10-3 and TRBJ1-1; no firm D call. The CDR3 spans 15 residues. Trimming removed 10 bases from V and 1 base from J, with 19 bases in between. The germline gives CDR1 ENHRY, CDR2 SYGVKD. The CDR3 is CATQPDTTSNTEAFF. The CDR3 coding sequence is TGTGCCACCCAACCCGACACTACCTCGAACACTGAAGCTTTCTTT.

The V call is TRBV7-9, the J call TRBJ1-4, with 8 positions matching TRBD1. Germline-derived CDR1 and CDR2 are SEHNR and FQNEAQ (reference sequence). The CDR3 is made up of 16 amino acids. J lost 7 bases, V lost 4 bases, and 11 bases had no gene match. The CDR3 here is CASSSSWGTGREKLFF. CDR3 DNA sequence: TGTGCCAGCAGCTCCTCCTGGGGGACAGGACGTGAAAAACTGTTTTTT. The whole variable domain, remainder taken from reference TRBV7-9 and TRBJ1-4, is DTGVSQNPRHKITKRGQNVTFRCDPISEHNRLYWYRQTLGQGPEFLTYFQNEAQLEKSRLLSDRFSAERPKGSFSTLEIQRTEQGDSAMYLCASSSSWGTGREKLFFGSGTQLSVL.

This rearrangement joins TRBV6-2 or TRBV6-3 to TRBJ2-1; no definite D call. The CDR3 contains 13 residues. V was clipped by 5 bases and J by 8 bases, with 13 bases between them. Germline V lookup: CDR1 MNHEY, CDR2 SVGEGT. This chain's CDR3 is CASSRPHPDEQFF. DNA of the CDR3: TGTGCCAGCAGTCGCCCTCATCCCGATGAGCAGTTCTTC.

Here the CDR3 DNA reads TGTGCCAGTATGGTTGCTTTCGGGAGCTACGAGCAGTACTTC. The encoded protein is CASMVAFGSYEQYF. This chain links TRBV19 with TRBJ2-7, with D possibly TRBD2 on 6 matching bases. With 7 bases removed from V and 3 bases from J, the gap between germline ends came to 16 bases. The CDR3 loop spans 14 amino acids. Germline V gene sequence: CDR1 LNHDA, CDR2 SQIVND (reference sequence).

The chain's CDR3 is CARSAQRTGICNEQFF. Written as DNA, the CDR3 is TGTGCCAGAAGCGCACAACGAACAGGGATCTGCAATGAGCAGTTCTTC. V and J are TRBV7-5 and TRBJ2-1; the tabulated D call, TRBD1, remains unverified against the DNA. TRBV7-5 is a pseudogene segment. This CDR3 has 16 residues.

V gene TRBV3-1 (or the pseudogene TRBV3-2) combines with J gene TRBJ2-7, with D uncertain. The CDR3 sequence is 14 residues long. Germline CDR1 is LGHDT and CDR2 is YNNKEL (reference sequence). Trimming removed 3 bases at V and 2 bases at J, with 11 bases between. In DNA form, the CDR3 reads TGTGCCAGCAGCCAGCCGGAAGCCACCTACGAGCAGTACTTC. Its protein is CASSQPEATYEQYF.

The rearrangement joins TRBV2 to TRBJ2-7, with D tentatively TRBD2 (6 bases). This CDR3 region has 14 residues. Germline V gene lookup returns CDR1 SNHLY and CDR2 FYNNEI. V lost 9 bases and J lost 2, with 17 bases in between. CDR3 amino acids: CASYRDLSPYEQYF. The CDR3 region has the DNA TGTGCCAGTTACCGGGACTTAAGTCCCTACGAGCAGTACTTC.

CDR3 bases: TGTGCCATCAGTGAGTCAGGCATAGGGGAGCAGTACTTC. It encodes CAISESGIGEQYF. The chain links TRBV10-3 to TRBJ2-7, with D unclear. CDR1 is ENHRY, CDR2 SYGVKD, per germline. CDR3 length equals 13 residues. The V end was cut by 0 bases, the J end by 7 bases, with 10 bases between.

This clone was observed once. This chain uses TRBV7-3 with TRBJ2-2, with 11 bases identical to TRBD2. Looked up from germline, CDR1 is SGHTA and CDR2 is FQGTGA. Trimming took 3 bases from V and 5 from J; bases not matched to a gene: 11. The CDR3 covers 18 residues. In DNA form, the CDR3 reads TGTGCCAGCAGCTTCCCCTCGGGTAGCGGGAGGGGGACCGGGGAGCTGTTTTTT. It translates to CASSFPSGSGRGTGELFF.

This clone was seen only once. The chain links TRBV28 to TRBJ1-2, with TRBD1 as a possible D gene (5 bases). CDR1 and CDR2 from the germline V gene are MDHEN and SYDVKM. The ends were cut back, 5 bases at V and 5 bases at J, with 12 bases in the middle. The CDR3 is made up of 13 amino acids. CDR3 bases: TGTGCCAGCAGTCCGGGACGACGTTATGGCTACACCTTC. Encoded protein: CASSPGRRYGYTF.

V and J are TRBV7-3 and TRBJ2-2; TRBD1 is a possible D gene (6 bases). The germline V gene has CDR1 SGHTA and CDR2 FQGTGA. Trimming cost V 2 bases and J 6 bases, with 16 bases left between them. The CDR3 length is 16 residues. CDR3 region: CASSLEVPGVAGELFF. Here the CDR3 DNA reads TGTGCCAGCAGCTTAGAAGTGCCAGGGGTGGCCGGGGAGCTGTTTTTT.

This clone showed up just once. DNA for the CDR3: TGTGCCAGCAGCTCGGGACTAGACGGCATGAATGAGCAGTTCTTC. It codes for CASSSGLDGMNEQFF. J is TRBJ2-1 and V is TRBV7-9, with 8 positions matching TRBD2. Germline loops: CDR1 SEHNR, CDR2 FQNEAQ (reference sequence). The CDR3 length is 15 residues. Germline trimming cut 4 bases from V and 7 bases from J; bases unmatched to any gene: 9.

This chain uses TRBV7-6 with TRBJ2-2, with a possible D match to TRBD1 (6 bases). The CDR3 consists of 15 residues. The V gene's germline CDR1 is SGHVS and CDR2 FNYEAQ. Trimming cost V 5 bases and J 1 base, with 11 bases left between them. The CDR3: CASSRGGRNTGELFF. CDR3 bases: TGTGCCAGCAGCCGAGGGGGTAGGAACACCGGGGAGCTGTTTTTT. Full variable domain (remainder filled in from reference TRBV7-6 and TRBJ2-2): GAGVSQSPRYKVTKRGQDVALRCDPISGHVSLYWYRQALGQGPEFLTYFNYEAQQDKSGLPNDRFSAERPEGSISTLTIQRTEQRDSAMYRCASSRGGRNTGELFFGEGSRLTVL.

CDR3 region: CASSTGEYYEQYF. CDR3 DNA sequence: TGTGCCAGCAGCACAGGGGAGTACTACGAGCAGTACTTC. The J gene is TRBJ2-7, the V gene TRBV13; 7 bases align to TRBD1. V lost 5 bases to trimming and J lost 3 bases; unmatched junction nucleotides: 4. CDR3 length equals 13 residues. CDR1 is PRHDT and CDR2 is FYEKMQ in the germline V gene (reference sequence).

The chain uses TRBV9 and TRBJ2-7, with D possibly matching TRBD1 (6 bases). The V gene's germline CDR1 is SGDLS and CDR2 YYNGEE. The CDR3 is 14 amino acids. V lost 0 bases, J lost 5 bases, and 12 bases lay in between. The CDR3 region is CASSVATGLDEQYF. Written as DNA, the CDR3 is TGTGCCAGCAGCGTAGCTACAGGGTTGGACGAGCAGTACTTC. Looking up the rest from reference TRBV9 and TRBJ2-7 gives the full variable domain: DSGVTQTPKHLITATGQRVTLRCSPRSGDLSVYWYQQSLDQGLQFLIQYYNGEERAKGNILERFSAQQFPDLHSELNLSSLELGDSALYFCASSVATGLDEQYFGPGTRLTVT.

The V gene is TRBV27, the J gene TRBJ2-7, with 7 bases matching TRBD2. From germline, CDR1 is MNHEY and CDR2 SMNVEV (reference sequence). CDR3 size: 17 residues. Germline trimming cut 1 base from V and 0 bases from J; bases unmatched to any gene: 9. The CDR3 coding sequence is TGTGCCAGCAGTTTATTTCGAGCGGGGCCCGACTCCTACGAGCAGTACTTC. Translating it yields CASSLFRAGPDSYEQYF.

The chain employs TRBV9 and TRBJ2-7, with TRBD2 matching over 9 bases. The germline gives CDR1 SGDLS, CDR2 YYNGEE. The CDR3 has 16 amino acids. The trim removed 0 bases at V and 3 bases at J, leaving 7 bases unmatched. Written as DNA, the CDR3 is TGTGCCAGCAGCGTAGGGTCAGCGGGAGGATACTACGAGCAGTACTTC. Translating it yields CASSVGSAGGYYEQYF.

The chain couples TRBV19 to TRBJ1-1, with 7 bases matching TRBD1. The CDR3 contains 12 residues. Germline CDR1 is LNHDA and CDR2 is SQIVND (reference sequence). Trimming at V came to 7 bases and at J to 7 bases, leaving 6 bases not matched to a gene. As DNA, the CDR3 is TGTGCCAGTACCCACGACAGGGATGAAGCTTTCTTT. Protein product: CASTHDRDEAFF.

This clone was seen once. The chain is built from TRBV5-6 and TRBJ1-1; 7 positions match TRBD1. The CDR3 is 17 residues long. The junction had 9 bases not matched to a gene; V was cut back by 0 bases and J by 1 base. Germline values: CDR1 SGHDT, CDR2 YYEEEE. CDR3 DNA sequence: TGTGCCAGCAGCTTGGTGTGGGACAGAGAAAGGAACACTGAAGCTTTCTTT. Encoded protein: CASSLVWDRERNTEAFF.

This clone was seen just once. The chain links TRBV4-1 to TRBJ1-4; D not certain. V lost 1 base, J lost 0 bases, and 6 bases lay in between. The CDR3 consists of 15 residues. Per germline, CDR1 MGHRA and CDR2 YSYEKL. The CDR3 region has the DNA TGCGCCAGCAGCCAAGCCACAACAACTAATGAAAAACTGTTTTTT. Protein product: CASSQATTTNEKLFF.

V and J are TRBV7-9 and TRBJ1-2; no definite D call. Between the trimmed V and J ends, which lost 5 bases and 0 bases, there was a span of 13 bases. Germline assignment: CDR1 SEHNR and CDR2 FQNEAQ (reference sequence). The CDR3 consists of 15 residues. CDR3 in amino acids: CASSEGYTSNYGYTF. As DNA, the CDR3 is TGTGCCAGCAGCGAGGGCTACACTTCTAACTATGGCTACACCTTC. Supplemented by reference TRBV7-9 and TRBJ1-2, the full variable domain reads DTGVSQNPRHKITKRGQNVTFRCDPISEHNRLYWYRQTLGQGPEFLTYFQNEAQLEKSRLLSDRFSAERPKGSFSTLEIQRTEQGDSAMYLCASSEGYTSNYGYTFGSGTRLTVV.

The chain links TRBV7-2 to TRBJ1-6; D is undetermined. Germline assignment: CDR1 SGHTA and CDR2 FQGNSA. This CDR3 contains 12 residues. V was trimmed by 2 bases and J by 8 bases, leaving 4 bases between them. For the CDR3, the DNA is TGTGCCAGCAGCTTAAGGGATTCACCCCTCCACTTT. Amino acid sequence: CASSLRDSPLHF.